The clone carrying this T cell receptor (beta chain) was seen more than once but under ten times. These data originate in a study of T cells after yellow fever vaccination. TCRdb recomputed calls from the 5' RACE reads with MiXCR, one row per CDR3 protein. This sample has roughly 32,000 distinct CDR3 sequences, with less than 8% found just once. This CDR3 has 14 residues. V lost 2 bases and J lost 3, with 10 bases in between. Germline-derived CDR1 and CDR2 are SGHVS and FQNEAQ. V and J are TRBV7-8 and TRBJ1-2; the D gene is possibly TRBD1 (5 bases). The starting material was PBMCs, either bulk or a sorted T-cell subset (CD4+, CD8+, memory, or dextramer-sorted; not recorded which), obtained on the day of the first yellow fever vaccination. The sequence was obtained from a man aged 18-30 years who received the YFV17D yellow fever vaccine. CDR3 sequence (DNA): TGTGCCAGCAGCTTACAGGGACTCTACTATGGCTACACCTTC. Translated: CASSLQGLYYGYTF.